These 13 T cell receptor beta chains originate from one sample sequenced in a study of T cell changes during pregnancy in multiple sclerosis. Profiling relied on immunoSEQ multiplex PCR, and the TCRdb table lists in-frame clones only, not all of them. The sample consists of 85,000 to 130,000 clones, about 90% of them appearing once. Here the sequenced sample was peripheral blood, taken after pregnancy. The receptors here all came from a female donor with multiple sclerosis, enrolled in a pregnancy study.

The chain combines TRBV18 with TRBJ2-1, with TRBD2 matching over 10 bases. The CDR3 loop spans 18 amino acids. V shed 4 bases, J shed 2 bases, and the junction held 11 bases outside the gene matches. The germline V gene encodes CDR1 KGHSH and CDR2 LQKENI. CDR3 amino acids: CASSHPILLAGPYNEQFF. In DNA, the CDR3 is TGTGCCAGCTCACATCCCATTTTACTAGCGGGACCCTACAATGAGCAGTTCTTC.

The rearrangement links TRBV10-3 to TRBJ2-7; a possible D gene is TRBD2 (5 bases). Deletions cut 0 bases from V and 3 bases from J, with 6 bases between. Germline loops: CDR1 ENHRY, CDR2 SYGVKD. There are 13 residues in the CDR3. The CDR3 is CAISESTNYEQYF. DNA of the CDR3: TGTGCCATCAGTGAGTCGACTAACTACGAGCAGTACTTC.

The V call is TRBV27, the J call TRBJ1-1; a weak D match, TRBD1 (6 bases). Germline V gives CDR1 MNHEY, CDR2 SMNVEV (reference sequence). Between the trimmed V and J ends, which lost 2 bases and 1 base, there was a span of 11 bases. The CDR3 extends over 15 amino acids. This CDR3 is CASSLGWTANTEAFF. In DNA form, the CDR3 reads TGTGCCAGCAGTTTAGGTTGGACAGCGAACACTGAAGCTTTCTTT.

This sequence joins TRBV15 and TRBJ2-7; no firm D call. Trimming took 0 bases from V and 3 from J, leaving 9 bases between them. Germline CDR1 reads LNHNV; CDR2 reads YYDKDF (reference sequence). The CDR3 loop spans 14 amino acids. CDR3 region: CATSRDTDLYEQYF. In DNA, the CDR3 is TGTGCCACCAGCAGAGATACAGACCTCTACGAGCAGTACTTC.

The gene calls are TRBV13 and TRBJ2-3; D perhaps matches TRBD1 (5 bases). The germline CDR1 and CDR2 sequences are PRHDT and FYEKMQ (reference sequence). V was trimmed by 6 bases and J by 5 bases, leaving 12 bases between them. The CDR3 is 13 residues long. The CDR3 DNA reads as TGTGCCAGCAGACCCGACAGCGAAGATACGCAGTATTTT. Translated, it gives CASRPDSEDTQYF.

In nucleotides, the CDR3 is TGTGCCACAAGAGCCACAGGTCTCTATGGCTACACCTTC. It yields the protein CATRATGLYGYTF. V and J are TRBV19 and TRBJ1-2; tentative D call: TRBD1 (5 bases). Trimming shortened V by 10 bases and J by 4 bases, and 16 bases separated the two germline ends. Germline V lookup: CDR1 LNHDA, CDR2 SQIVND (reference sequence). The CDR3 contains 13 residues.

The chain employs TRBV19 and TRBJ2-1; 9 bases map to TRBD2. V shed 10 bases and J 8 bases; nucleotides not matched to a gene: 12. CDR1 is LNHDA, CDR2 SQIVND, per germline (reference sequence). There are 14 residues in the CDR3. The CDR3 DNA is TGTGCCACCGCAACTAGCGGGTCAGGGCATGAGCAGTTCTTC. Translation gives CATATSGSGHEQFF.

The chain joins TRBV7-9 to TRBJ1-4; 7 positions match TRBD1. The V and J ends lost 4 bases and 2 bases, in that order; junction bases with no gene match: 4. CDR1 and CDR2 from the germline V gene are SEHNR and FQNEAQ (reference sequence). The CDR3 is made up of 15 amino acids. This CDR3 reads CASSSTGSTNEKLFF. The DNA of the CDR3 is TGTGCCAGCAGCTCGACAGGGTCGACTAATGAAAAACTGTTTTTT.

The chain is built from TRBV5-1 and TRBJ2-3; 9 nucleotides agree with TRBD2. Unmatched junction bases numbered 7, after V lost 0 bases and J lost 5 bases. This CDR3 has 16 amino acids. Germline-derived CDR1 and CDR2 are SGHRS and YFSETQ. The CDR3 region is CASSLDVSSGIDTQYF. DNA of the CDR3: TGCGCCAGCAGCTTGGACGTCTCTAGCGGGATAGATACGCAGTATTTT.

The rearrangement joins TRBV10-3 to TRBJ1-2; the D is unclear. V shed 2 bases and J shed 3 bases, with 13 bases lying between them. The CDR3 runs to 15 residues. The germline V gene has CDR1 ENHRY and CDR2 SYGVKD. The CDR3 is CAISEKEGTDYGYTF. The CDR3, as DNA: TGTGCCATCAGTGAGAAAGAGGGTACGGACTATGGCTACACCTTC.

V is TRBV2 and J is TRBJ1-1; the match to TRBD1 covers 11 bases. V trimming: 6 bases; J trimming: 10 bases; junction bases outside the gene matches: 7. The CDR3 totals 13 residues. In germline, CDR1 is SNHLY, CDR2 FYNNEI. The CDR3, as DNA: TGTGCCAGCAGAGGGACAGGGGGGAGTCGAGCTTTCTTT. Translation gives CASRGTGGSRAFF.

The genes are TRBV2 and TRBJ1-1, with 7 positions matching TRBD1. This CDR3 is 14 amino acids long. Germline V gene lookup returns CDR1 SNHLY and CDR2 FYNNEI. Trimming at V came to 6 bases and at J to 6 bases, leaving 10 bases not matched to a gene. This CDR3 is CASRLTGTVSEAFF. CDR3 DNA sequence: TGTGCCAGCAGGTTGACAGGGACGGTCTCTGAAGCTTTCTTT.

The chain combines TRBV28 with TRBJ1-2; no reliable D call. This CDR3 has 13 amino acids. Germline V gene data show CDR1 as MDHEN and CDR2 as SYDVKM. V was trimmed by 2 bases and J by 7 bases, leaving 11 bases between them. CDR3 residues: CASSLIYRAGYTF. In DNA form, the CDR3 reads TGTGCCAGCAGTTTAATTTATCGCGCTGGCTACACCTTC.